Below are 32 T cell receptor beta chains sequenced from a single sample in a study of cytomegalovirus exposure and HLA in healthy donors. Amplification used 60 Vbeta primers and 13 Jbeta primers. The repertoire was sequenced with immunoSEQ multiplex PCR; TCRdb's copy has only in-frame clones and lacks some. The repertoire has 150,000 to 200,000 clones, under 80% of them found once; the top ten carry around 3.1%. The specimen was PBMCs. These receptors all come from a female donor in good health and CMV-seronegative.

The CDR3, as DNA: TGTGCCAGCAGTCCAGGGGTTCCTGAAGCTTTCTTT. Translating gives CASSPGVPEAFF. The chain employs TRBV28 and TRBJ1-1; a weak D match, TRBD1 (6 bases). The ends were cut back, 5 bases at V and 6 bases at J, with 10 bases in the middle. The germline gives CDR1 MDHEN, CDR2 SYDVKM. The CDR3 is made up of 12 amino acids. The full variable domain, completed using reference TRBV28 and TRBJ1-1, is DVKVTQSSRYLVKRTGEKVFLECVQDMDHENMFWYRQDPGLGLRLIYFSYDVKMKEKGDIPEGYSVSREKKERFSLILESASTNQTSMYLCASSPGVPEAFFGQGTRLTVV.

This clone has just one count. The rearrangement joins TRBV2 to TRBJ2-1; D uncertain. This CDR3 contains 12 residues. Germline V lookup: CDR1 SNHLY, CDR2 FYNNEI. Trimming cost V 0 bases and J 9 bases, with 6 bases left between them. The CDR3 here is CASSEARAEQFF. As DNA, the CDR3 is TGTGCCAGCAGTGAAGCCCGAGCTGAGCAGTTCTTC.

The gene calls are TRBV19 and TRBJ1-1; 7 bases match TRBD1. CDR1 LNHDA and CDR2 SQIVND come from the germline V gene (reference sequence). This CDR3 region has 12 residues. With V trimmed by 7 bases and J by 5 bases, 4 bases remained unmatched. The CDR3 loop reads CASKQGSTEAFF. The CDR3 DNA reads TGTGCCAGTAAACAGGGGAGTACTGAAGCTTTCTTT.

This chain connects TRBV11-2 to TRBJ2-5; weak D call: TRBD1 (5 bases). Germline values: CDR1 SGHAT, CDR2 FQNNGV. The length of the CDR3 is 14 residues. V was trimmed by 1 base and J by 5 bases, leaving 11 bases between them. The CDR3 is CASSLAQGRETQYF. For the CDR3, the DNA is TGTGCCAGCAGCTTAGCCCAGGGTCGGGAGACCCAGTACTTC.

J is TRBJ2-1 and V is TRBV28; perhaps TRBD1 as D (5 bases). The germline CDR1 and CDR2 sequences are MDHEN and SYDVKM. V lost 7 bases and J 1 base, leaving 26 bases between the germline ends. The CDR3 runs 19 residues. In DNA, the CDR3 is TGTGCCAGCAACCCAGGGTCAGTAAAATTCTCTCGATCCTACAATGAGCAGTTCTTC. Translating gives CASNPGSVKFSRSYNEQFF.

Remarks on this clone: Its ends do not fully match the called genes, so a read error is possible. The genes are TRBV25-1 and TRBJ2-7; 8 bases fit TRBD2. CDR3 size: 15 residues. CDR1 MGHDK and CDR2 SYGVNS come from the germline V gene. CDR3 sequence (DNA): TGTGCCAGCAGTCCCACTAGCGGAATGGCCTACGAGCAGCACTTC. This translates into CASSPTSGMAYEQHF.

This clone was observed a single time. The V and J genes are TRBV19 and TRBJ2-7; 10 bases are a match to TRBD2. From germline, CDR1 is LNHDA and CDR2 SQIVND (reference sequence). The CDR3 contains 15 residues. V shed 5 bases, J shed 3 bases, and the junction held 7 bases outside the gene matches. The CDR3 nucleotides are TGTGCCAGTAGTGCACTAGCGGGGTCCAACTACGAGCAGTACTTC. Protein sequence: CASSALAGSNYEQYF.

This clone turned up a few times. In the same sample, other DNA sequences code for this CDR3. The gene calls are TRBV2 and TRBJ2-3; 7 bases agree with TRBD1. With 4 bases clipped from V and 3 bases from J, the junction kept 1 base outside the gene matches. The CDR3 runs to 13 residues. Germline V gene data show CDR1 as SNHLY and CDR2 as FYNNEI. CDR3 in DNA: TGTGCCAGCAGTGGACAGGGTACAGATACGCAGTATTTT. Protein product: CASSGQGTDTQYF.

This clone was picked up a small number of times. The gene calls are TRBV30 and TRBJ2-7; D possibly corresponds to TRBD1 (6 bases). The CDR3 extends over 16 amino acids. V lost 5 bases, J lost 0 bases, and 20 bases lay in between. Germline values: CDR1 GTSNPN, CDR2 SVGIG (reference sequence). The DNA for the CDR3 is TGTGCCTGGGGGGACACTTCCTCTAGGAGCTCCTACGAGCAGTACTTC. Translation: CAWGDTSSRSSYEQYF.

The CDR3 region is CASSVALGSSYEQYF. DNA for the CDR3: TGTGCCAGCAGCGTAGCCCTCGGGTCCTCCTACGAGCAGTACTTC. The chain combines TRBV9 with TRBJ2-7; D not resolved. V gave up 0 bases and J gave up 0 bases, with 10 bases separating them. Germline CDR1 SGDLS, CDR2 YYNGEE. The CDR3 runs 15 residues.

This clone was counted once. V and J are TRBV5-6 and TRBJ2-2; 8 positions match TRBD2. CDR1 SGHDT and CDR2 YYEEEE come from the germline V gene. This CDR3 comprises 15 residues. V lost 4 bases and J lost 3; bases outside the gene matches: 5. CDR3 region: CASSPFGGDTGELFF. The CDR3 coding sequence is TGTGCCAGCAGCCCATTCGGGGGGGACACCGGGGAGCTGTTTTTT.

The J gene is TRBJ2-3, the V gene TRBV5-6; 7 bases agree with TRBD2. The germline CDR1 and CDR2 sequences are SGHDT and YYEEEE. CDR3 length: 16 amino acids. V lost 0 bases and J lost 3; bases outside the gene matches: 7. CDR3 coding DNA: TGTGCCAGCAGCTTGGGACTAGCTGGTTGGACAGATACGCAGTATTTT. Its protein product is CASSLGLAGWTDTQYF.

The table lists this clone with a few counts. This chain uses TRBV7-2 with TRBJ1-2; 8 nucleotides agree with TRBD1. V was pared by 5 bases and J by 6 bases, with 11 bases of the junction left unmatched. CDR1 and CDR2 from the germline V gene are SGHTA and FQGNSA. The CDR3 runs to 15 residues. The CDR3 loop is CASSQMARQGHGYTF. The CDR3 DNA sequence: TGTGCCAGCAGCCAAATGGCAAGACAGGGGCATGGCTACACCTTC.

This chain connects TRBV4-3 to TRBJ2-6; 8 bases align to TRBD1. Germline values: CDR1 LGHNA, CDR2 YSLEER. CDR3 length: 19 residues. The ends lost 0 bases at V and 0 bases at J; junction bases unmatched: 7. The CDR3 loop is CASSQDHPGGRSGANVLTF. CDR3 sequence (DNA): TGCGCCAGCAGCCAAGATCATCCAGGGGGCCGCTCTGGGGCCAACGTCCTGACTTTC.

The V gene is TRBV23-1, the J gene TRBJ2-7; D is perhaps TRBD2 (6 bases). TRBV23-1 is labeled an ORF, and its function is uncertain. V was cut by 4 bases and J by 3 bases, with 13 bases left in between. The CDR3 loop spans 14 amino acids. This chain's CDR3 is CASSRRLVNYEQYF. The CDR3 DNA sequence: TGCGCCAGCAGTCGGCGACTAGTGAACTACGAGCAGTACTTC.

V gene TRBV5-1 combines with J gene TRBJ2-7; D gene unclear. Germline loops: CDR1 SGHRS, CDR2 YFSETQ. The CDR3 sequence is 13 residues long. V shed 0 bases and J shed 3 bases, with 7 bases lying between them. CDR3 amino acids: CASSLGQNYEQYF. The CDR3 nucleotides read TGCGCCAGCAGCTTGGGGCAGAACTACGAGCAGTACTTC.

The gene calls are TRBV7-8 and TRBJ1-1, with TRBD1 matching over 11 bases. V shed 3 bases and J 8 bases; nucleotides not matched to a gene: 11. CDR1 is SGHVS and CDR2 is FQNEAQ in the germline V gene. The CDR3 runs to 16 residues. The CDR3 sequence: CASSFGPPGQGEEAFF. DNA for the CDR3: TGTGCCAGCAGCTTCGGACCCCCGGGACAGGGGGAAGAAGCTTTCTTT.

The genes are TRBV11-2 and TRBJ2-7; D is uncertain. The germline gives CDR1 SGHAT, CDR2 FQNNGV. The CDR3 contains 13 residues. V lost 5 bases and J 9 bases, leaving 17 bases between the germline ends. The CDR3 sequence: CASSLKFPIGQYF. In nucleotides, the CDR3 is TGTGCCAGCAGCCTAAAATTTCCTATCGGGCAGTACTTC.

The CDR3 here is CASSVNRGNGSPLHF. DNA for the CDR3: TGTGCCAGCAGCGTTAACAGGGGTAACGGGTCACCCCTCCACTTT. The rearrangement links TRBV5-6 to TRBJ1-6; TRBD1 matches at 7 bases. The germline CDR1 and CDR2 sequences are SGHDT and YYEEEE. With V trimmed by 4 bases and J by 10 bases, 11 bases remained unmatched. The CDR3 sequence is 15 residues long.

The chain carries TRBV5-1 and TRBJ2-2; D unclear. Trimming took off 4 bases at V and 1 base at J, with 14 bases between the two ends. The CDR3 loop spans 16 amino acids. In germline, CDR1 is SGHRS, CDR2 YFSETQ. The CDR3 is CASSASPAVNTGELFF. CDR3 in DNA: TGCGCCAGCAGCGCGTCTCCGGCGGTGAACACCGGGGAGCTGTTTTTT.

The chain is built from TRBV5-1 and TRBJ2-7; 9 nucleotides line up with TRBD2. V lost 4 bases, J lost 0 bases, and 8 bases stayed unmatched. Germline V gene sequence: CDR1 SGHRS, CDR2 YFSETQ. This CDR3 region has 16 residues. The CDR3 reads CASSPPTSGNSYEQYF. As DNA, the CDR3 is TGCGCCAGCAGCCCTCCGACTAGCGGAAACTCCTACGAGCAGTACTTC.

The chain recombines TRBV6-5 with TRBJ2-4; D is perhaps TRBD2 (7 bases). Germline CDR1 MNHEY, CDR2 SVGAGI. The ends were cut back, 10 bases at V and 8 bases at J, with 21 bases in the middle. The CDR3 totals 14 residues. This CDR3 is CATKNKRGRDIQYF. The CDR3 DNA reads TGTGCCACCAAAAATAAAAGGGGGAGGGACATTCAGTACTTC.

The chain employs TRBV7-9 and TRBJ1-2; 10 bases agree with TRBD1. Per the germline V gene, CDR1 is SEHNR and CDR2 is FQNEAQ (reference sequence). The CDR3 is 15 residues long. V lost 5 bases to trimming and J lost 8 bases; unmatched junction nucleotides: 11. CDR3 amino acids: CASSIGQGVTYGYTF. In DNA, the CDR3 is TGTGCCAGCAGCATAGGACAGGGGGTGACGTACGGCTACACCTTC. The full variable domain, completed using reference TRBV7-9 and TRBJ1-2, is DTGVSQNPRHKITKRGQNVTFRCDPISEHNRLYWYRQTLGQGPEFLTYFQNEAQLEKSRLLSDRFSAERPKGSFSTLEIQRTEQGDSAMYLCASSIGQGVTYGYTFGSGTRLTVV.

The V call is TRBV19, the J call TRBJ2-6, with D tentatively TRBD1 (6 bases). This CDR3 region has 17 residues. From germline, CDR1 is LNHDA and CDR2 SQIVND (reference sequence). V lost 6 bases, J lost 4 bases, and 19 bases lay in between. CDR3 DNA: TGTGCCAGTAGGGACAGCTCAAGCTTCTCCGGGGCCAACGTCCTGACTTTC. This gives the protein CASRDSSSFSGANVLTF.

V is TRBV11-2 and J is TRBJ1-6; TRBD1 is a possible D gene (5 bases). Trimming took off 1 base at V and 10 bases at J, with 20 bases between the two ends. The CDR3 runs 17 residues. Per germline, CDR1 SGHAT and CDR2 FQNNGV. This CDR3 reads CASSLVSRPGRGSPLHF. In DNA, the CDR3 is TGTGCCAGCAGCTTAGTTAGTCGGCCAGGGCGAGGCTCACCCCTCCACTTT.

The CDR3 is CASSAGEGVNEKLFF. The CDR3 coding sequence is TGTGCCAGTAGTGCAGGGGAGGGCGTGAATGAAAAACTGTTTTTT. The chain couples TRBV19 to TRBJ1-4, with a weak D call TRBD1 (6 bases). This CDR3 region has 15 residues. Germline V gives CDR1 LNHDA, CDR2 SQIVND (reference sequence). V lost 5 bases, J lost 5 bases, and 15 bases lay in between.

The V call is TRBV6-5, the J call TRBJ2-5; 10 bases line up with TRBD2. The CDR3 consists of 16 residues. Germline assignment: CDR1 MNHEY and CDR2 SVGAGI. The V segment lost 2 bases and the J segment 11 bases; nucleotides outside the gene matches: 14. The CDR3 is CASSYLASGRRGEQYF. The CDR3, as DNA: TGTGCCAGCAGTTACCTAGCTAGCGGGAGACGAGGTGAGCAGTACTTC.

This chain joins TRBV19 and TRBJ2-1, with TRBD1 matching 8 bases. Germline values: CDR1 LNHDA, CDR2 SQIVND (reference sequence). The trim removed 5 bases at V and 3 bases at J, leaving 6 bases unmatched. This CDR3 comprises 15 residues. The CDR3 loop is CASSERTGNYNEQFF. The CDR3 region has the DNA TGTGCCAGTAGTGAAAGGACAGGGAACTACAATGAGCAGTTCTTC.

The chain employs TRBV28 and TRBJ2-1, with D uncertain. This CDR3 contains 11 residues. Between the trimmed V and J ends, which lost 4 bases and 5 bases, there was a span of 3 bases. The germline CDR1 and CDR2 sequences are MDHEN and SYDVKM. In DNA form, the CDR3 reads TGTGCCAGCAGTTCGGACAATGAGCAGTTCTTC. It yields the protein CASSSDNEQFF.

For this clone: The missing conserved phenylalanine or tryptophan at the end of this CDR3 makes a read error likely. The limits of the CDR3 on the DNA are not certain, so only TCRdb's listed CDR3 is given. This rearrangement joins TRBV7-2 to TRBJ2-3; TRBD2, as called in the table, went unchecked against the DNA. Including both end residues, the CDR3 is 14 amino acids long. Per germline, CDR1 SGHTA and CDR2 FQGNSA. CDR3 amino acids: CASSLGVFRTSSYL.

The gene calls are TRBV5-1 and TRBJ2-5; 11 bases align to TRBD2. The V gene end was trimmed by 0 bases and the J gene end by 2 bases; junction bases not matched to a gene: 3. The germline V gene has CDR1 SGHRS and CDR2 YFSETQ. This CDR3 is 16 amino acids long. The CDR3 DNA reads as TGCGCCAGCAGCTTGGTCCTAGCGGGAGGTCAAGAGACCCAGTACTTC. Translated, it gives CASSLVLAGGQETQYF.

V gene TRBV12-5 combines with J gene TRBJ1-3, with TRBD1 as a possible D gene (6 bases). CDR3 size: 16 residues. Germline-derived CDR1 and CDR2 are LGHNT and FRNRAP. The V end lost 2 bases, the J end lost 0 bases, and 11 bases lay between the germline ends. The CDR3 DNA follows: TGTGCTAGTGGTTTGAATCCAGGGGCCTCTGGAAACACCATATATTTT. Encoded protein: CASGLNPGASGNTIYF.